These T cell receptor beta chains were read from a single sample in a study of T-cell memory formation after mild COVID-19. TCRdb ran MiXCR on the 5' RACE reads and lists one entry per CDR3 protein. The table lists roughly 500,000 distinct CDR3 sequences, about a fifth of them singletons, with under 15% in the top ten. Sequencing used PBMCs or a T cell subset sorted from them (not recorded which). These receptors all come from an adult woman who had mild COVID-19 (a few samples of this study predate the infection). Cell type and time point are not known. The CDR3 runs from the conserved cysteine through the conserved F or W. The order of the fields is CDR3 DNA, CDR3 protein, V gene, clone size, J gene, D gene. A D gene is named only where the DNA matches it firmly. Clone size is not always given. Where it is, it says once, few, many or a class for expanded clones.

DNA: TGCGCCAGCAGCGGTACGAGGGCCAACGTCCTGACTTTC; CDR3: CASSGTRANVLTF; V: TRBV5-1; size: NA; J: TRBJ2-6; D: NA
DNA: TGTGCCAGCAGCACACCGGGACAGGGTGAAGAGCAGTACTTC; CDR3: CASSTPGQGEEQYF; V: TRBV9; size: few; J: TRBJ2-7; D: TRBD1
DNA: TGTGCCAGCAGTACAGGGCTCCCGTTAGCTTTCTTT; CDR3: CASSTGLPLAFF; V: TRBV12-3/TRBV12-4; size: few; J: TRBJ1-1; D: NA
DNA: TGTGCCAGCAATAAGGGACGTTCTCCGGAGACCCAGTACTTC; CDR3: CASNKGRSPETQYF; V: TRBV6-6; size: NA; J: TRBJ2-5; D: NA
DNA: TGTGCCAGCAGTGAAGCCTTGGGGAGCTCCTACAATGAGCAGTTCTTC; CDR3: CASSEALGSSYNEQFF; V: TRBV6-1; size: NA; J: TRBJ2-1; D: NA
DNA: TGTGCCAGTAGTATGGACAGTCTTTCGGACGAGCAGTACTTC; CDR3: CASSMDSLSDEQYF; V: TRBV19; size: few; J: TRBJ2-7; D: NA
DNA: TGTGCCAGCAGCGTAGGTAGCAATGACTACGAGCAGTACTTC; CDR3: CASSVGSNDYEQYF; V: TRBV9; size: many; J: TRBJ2-7; D: NA
DNA: TGTGCCAGCAGCTTAAGGGCCTCAGATACGCAGTATTTT; CDR3: CASSLRASDTQYF; V: TRBV7-3; size: NA; J: TRBJ2-3; D: NA
DNA: TGTGCCAGCAGTCCGGGACAGAGAAATCAGCCCCAGCATTTT; CDR3: CASSPGQRNQPQHF; V: TRBV6-1; size: NA; J: TRBJ1-5; D: TRBD1
DNA: TGCGCCAGCAGCCATGACAGTACAGGGGCCAACGTCCTGACTTTC; CDR3: CASSHDSTGANVLTF; V: TRBV5-1; size: NA; J: TRBJ2-6; D: NA
DNA: TGTGCCAGCAGTTTGGTGGTGCGGGGGTCGGAACAGTACTTC; CDR3: CASSLVVRGSEQYF; V: TRBV12-3/TRBV12-4; size: few; J: TRBJ2-7; D: TRBD2
DNA: TGCGCCAGCAGCCTTGGGGTCGGGAGTGGCGGCACAGATACGCAGTATTTT; CDR3: CASSLGVGSGGTDTQYF; V: TRBV5-1; size: NA; J: TRBJ2-3; D: NA
DNA: TGTGCCAGCACGCAACTAGAGACCTCCTACGAGCAGTACTTC; CDR3: CASTQLETSYEQYF; V: TRBV11-2; size: few; J: TRBJ2-7; D: NA
DNA: TGTGCCATCAGTGAGACACAGGGGACCTACAATGAGCAGTTCTTC; CDR3: CAISETQGTYNEQFF; V: TRBV10-3; size: NA; J: TRBJ2-1; D: TRBD1
DNA: TGTGCCAGCAGCTTAGTGCGTTCGGAGACCCAGTACTTC; CDR3: CASSLVRSETQYF; V: TRBV7-8; size: few; J: TRBJ2-5; D: NA
DNA: TGCAGCGTTGTTGGGGTCCAAGAGACCCAGTACTTC; CDR3: CSVVGVQETQYF; V: TRBV29-1; size: NA; J: TRBJ2-5; D: NA
DNA: TGTGCCACCAGCAGGTCAGGGGGCGAGCAGTACTTC; CDR3: CATSRSGGEQYF; V: TRBV15; size: few; J: TRBJ2-7; D: TRBD1
DNA: TGCGCCAGCAGCCCTGGGGCTAACCCTAACAATGAGCAGTTCTTC; CDR3: CASSPGANPNNEQFF; V: TRBV4-1; size: NA; J: TRBJ2-1; D: NA
DNA: TGCAGCGTTATATCTGGGACACCGAGGGACATTCAGTACTTC; CDR3: CSVISGTPRDIQYF; V: TRBV29-1; size: NA; J: TRBJ2-4; D: NA
DNA: TGTGCCAGCAGCTCCTCCGGACAGGTCTCCTACGAGCAGTACTTC; CDR3: CASSSSGQVSYEQYF; V: TRBV7-9; size: NA; J: TRBJ2-7; D: TRBD1
DNA: TGCAGCGTTGAGGGGACATCAATCTTTGGGGCCAACGTCCTGACTTTC; CDR3: CSVEGTSIFGANVLTF; V: TRBV29-1; size: many; J: TRBJ2-6; D: NA
DNA: TGCGCCAGCAGCCAAGATGGGGTGACAGGGGGCATGGGCTACGAGCAGTACTTC; CDR3: CASSQDGVTGGMGYEQYF; V: TRBV4-1; size: few; J: TRBJ2-7; D: TRBD1
DNA: TGTGCCAGCAGCCCCAGGTGGGGGGCTTCGGATGGCTACACCTTC; CDR3: CASSPRWGASDGYTF; V: TRBV7-8; size: NA; J: TRBJ1-2; D: NA
DNA: TGCGCCAGCAGCTTGAATCAAGGGACCCAGTACTTC; CDR3: CASSLNQGTQYF; V: TRBV5-1; size: many; J: TRBJ2-5; D: NA
DNA: TGTGCCAGCAGCTCATCGACTGAGGGACAGTTGGGGCAAAACTATGGCTACACCTTC; CDR3: CASSSSTEGQLGQNYGYTF; V: TRBV13; size: few; J: TRBJ1-2; D: TRBD1
DNA: TGTGCCAGCAGTGCCCTCGGAGACCCTTTCGACGAGCAGTACTTC; CDR3: CASSALGDPFDEQYF; V: TRBV25-1; size: few; J: TRBJ2-7; D: NA
DNA: TGTGCCAGCAGCTATGGACAGGGTCAGGATGAGCAGTTCTTC; CDR3: CASSYGQGQDEQFF; V: TRBV7-9; size: few; J: TRBJ2-1; D: TRBD1
DNA: TGTGCCAGCACCCCCCCTAACAGAAACTATGGCTACACCTTC; CDR3: CASTPPNRNYGYTF; V: TRBV7-2; size: few; J: TRBJ1-2; D: NA
DNA: TGTGCCAGCAGCCGGGGGACCGGGGTCACTGAAGCTTTCTTT; CDR3: CASSRGTGVTEAFF; V: TRBV3-1; size: NA; J: TRBJ1-1; D: NA
DNA: TGCGCCAGCAGCCGTGGGGAAGAACTTAATGCGCAGTATTTT; CDR3: CASSRGEELNAQYF; V: TRBV4-1; size: few; J: TRBJ2-3; D: NA
DNA: TGTGCCAGCAGTGAAGGTATCTACAATGAGCAGTTCTTC; CDR3: CASSEGIYNEQFF; V: TRBV2; size: few; J: TRBJ2-1; D: NA
DNA: TGTGCCAGCAAAAAATATAGCAATCAGCCCCAGCATTTT; CDR3: CASKKYSNQPQHF; V: TRBV5-6; size: few; J: TRBJ1-5; D: NA
DNA: TGCAGTGCTAGAGGACCCGCGGGGGGCTACACCTTC; CDR3: CSARGPAGGYTF; V: TRBV20-1; size: few; J: TRBJ1-2; D: NA
DNA: TGTGCCAGCAGTTTAGCCGGACTAGCGGTTCGCACAGATACGCAGTATTTT; CDR3: CASSLAGLAVRTDTQYF; V: TRBV12-3/TRBV12-4; size: few; J: TRBJ2-3; D: TRBD2
DNA: TGTGCCAGCAGTTCCCGGACAGGGAGCTCCTACAATGAGCAGTTCTTC; CDR3: CASSSRTGSSYNEQFF; V: TRBV12-3/TRBV12-4; size: NA; J: TRBJ2-1; D: TRBD1
DNA: TGTGCCAGCAGTTACGGGAGGGATCAGCCCCAGCATTTT; CDR3: CASSYGRDQPQHF; V: TRBV6-5; size: NA; J: TRBJ1-5; D: NA
DNA: TGTGCCAGCAGCTTGAAGGGTGGCAATCAGCCCCAGCATTTT; CDR3: CASSLKGGNQPQHF; V: TRBV5-6; size: few; J: TRBJ1-5; D: NA
DNA: TGTGCCACCAGCAGAGCCACAGGGAAGCGTCAGCCCCAGCATTTT; CDR3: CATSRATGKRQPQHF; V: TRBV15; size: few; J: TRBJ1-5; D: NA
DNA: TGCAGTGCTTTACCTCCACCGCGACAGTTTAAATACGAGCAGTACTTC; CDR3: CSALPPPRQFKYEQYF; V: TRBV20-1; size: NA; J: TRBJ2-7; D: NA
DNA: TGCAGCGTTGAAGAAGTAGCAGGGTTCGGTTATAGCTACACCTTC; CDR3: CSVEEVAGFGYSYTF; V: TRBV29-1; size: few; J: TRBJ1-2; D: NA
DNA: TGTGCCAGCAGCTTAGTACCAACGTATCGCAGCAGCTATGGCTACACCTTC; CDR3: CASSLVPTYRSSYGYTF; V: TRBV7-2; size: NA; J: TRBJ1-2; D: NA
DNA: TGTGCCAGCAGCTTAGGGTCCGACAGGGTTGATACGCAGTATTTT; CDR3: CASSLGSDRVDTQYF; V: TRBV7-9; size: once; J: TRBJ2-3; D: TRBD1
DNA: TGCGCCAGCAGCCAGGACAAGGACAAGATCGACTATGGCTACACCTTC; CDR3: CASSQDKDKIDYGYTF; V: TRBV5-1; size: NA; J: TRBJ1-2; D: NA
DNA: TGTGCCAGCTCACCCCCGGGACTAGCGGGAGGGCACACCTACGAGCAGTACTTC; CDR3: CASSPPGLAGGHTYEQYF; V: TRBV18; size: NA; J: TRBJ2-7; D: TRBD2
DNA: TGCGCCAGCAGCCCCTCCGCGACAGGGGGCGCTTGGACTGAAGCTTTCTTT; CDR3: CASSPSATGGAWTEAFF; V: TRBV4-1; size: NA; J: TRBJ1-1; D: TRBD1
DNA: TGTGCCAGCTCACCAGGGACTAGCGGGGTAGAGCAGTTCTTC; CDR3: CASSPGTSGVEQFF; V: TRBV18; size: many; J: TRBJ2-1; D: TRBD2
DNA: TGTGCCAGCAGCGTAGCAGGGGTAGAGACCCAGTACTTC; CDR3: CASSVAGVETQYF; V: TRBV9; size: NA; J: TRBJ2-5; D: NA
DNA: TGTGCCAGCAGCTTAGGGGGGCAGGGGACCCAGTACTTC; CDR3: CASSLGGQGTQYF; V: TRBV7-3; size: NA; J: TRBJ2-5; D: NA
DNA: TGTGCCAGCAGAGCTCACAGGACCAATGAAAAACTGTTTTTT; CDR3: CASRAHRTNEKLFF; V: TRBV27; size: NA; J: TRBJ1-4; D: NA
DNA: TGTGCCAGCAGCTACCCCGGGGACAGGGGGCGCAAAGAGCAGTACTTC; CDR3: CASSYPGDRGRKEQYF; V: TRBV7-9; size: NA; J: TRBJ2-7; D: TRBD1